Below are 7 T cell receptor beta chains sequenced from a single sample in a study of blood T cell repertoires in COVID-19. Assay: immunoSEQ multiplex PCR; the TCRdb copy retains only in-frame clones and omits some. The table has around 29,000 clones, approximately 83% seen once. Sequenced sample: peripheral blood. All receptors derive from an elderly woman with COVID-19, enrolled during active disease.

The rearrangement joins TRBV5-1 to TRBJ2-3; 7 bases agree with TRBD2. Germline V gene data show CDR1 as SGHRS and CDR2 as YFSETQ. CDR3 length: 14 residues. V lost 4 bases to trimming and J lost 0 bases; unmatched junction nucleotides: 2. DNA for the CDR3: TGCGCCAGCAGCCCAGCGGGGAGCACAGATACGCAGTATTTT. It translates to CASSPAGSTDTQYF.

This clone was recorded once. This chain joins TRBV5-1 and TRBJ1-6, with D maybe TRBD1 (5 bases). Trimming shortened V by 0 bases and J by 2 bases, and 12 bases separated the two germline ends. Germline CDR1 is SGHRS and CDR2 is YFSETQ. The CDR3 consists of 17 residues. This CDR3 reads CASSLEGVGTYNSPLHF. CDR3 coding DNA: TGCGCCAGCAGCTTGGAAGGGGTTGGCACCTATAATTCACCCCTCCACTTT.

The table lists this clone with a few counts. The chain has TRBV3-1 (or the pseudogene TRBV3-2) and TRBJ1-2; TRBD1 matches 9 bases. The CDR3 spans 13 residues. After removal of 2 bases from V and 7 bases from J, the junction contained 2 bases not matched to a gene. The germline V gene encodes CDR1 LGHDT and CDR2 YNNKEL (reference sequence). The CDR3 coding sequence is TGTGCCAGCAGCCAACGGGACAGGGCTGGCTACACCTTC. It encodes CASSQRDRAGYTF.

This clone was seen only once. This chain connects TRBV6-6 to TRBJ2-2, with 9 bases lining up with TRBD2. CDR1 MNHNY and CDR2 SVGAGI come from the germline V gene (reference sequence). The J segment lost 6 bases and the V segment lost 4 bases, leaving 9 bases of the junction unmatched. The length of the CDR3 is 16 residues. In nucleotides, the CDR3 is TGTGCCAGCAGTTTCCCGCGCGGGGGGGCGGCCGGGGAGCTGTTTTTT. Translation gives CASSFPRGGAAGELFF.

V gene TRBV30 combines with J gene TRBJ1-3; TRBD1 aligns across 7 bases. The germline V gene encodes CDR1 GTSNPN and CDR2 SVGIG (reference sequence). CDR3 length: 15 residues. After removal of 1 base from V and 8 bases from J, the junction contained 11 bases not matched to a gene. This CDR3 reads CAWSAATGLVDTIYF. The CDR3 nucleotides are TGTGCCTGGAGTGCAGCGACAGGGTTGGTAGACACCATATATTTT.

This clone showed up just once. The chain recombines TRBV27 with TRBJ1-3, with a possible D match to TRBD1 (6 bases). The length of the CDR3 is 16 residues. CDR1 is MNHEY, CDR2 SMNVEV, per germline (reference sequence). V lost 1 base and J lost 0, with 10 bases in between. DNA for the CDR3: TGTGCCAGCAGTTTATGGAACAGGGCCTCTGGAAACACCATATATTTT. Its protein product is CASSLWNRASGNTIYF.

The chain joins TRBV20-1 to TRBJ2-1, with D possibly TRBD1 on 6 matching bases. The CDR3 consists of 15 residues. Germline V gene data show CDR1 as DFQATT and CDR2 as SNEGSKA (reference sequence). The V and J ends lost 3 bases and 7 bases respectively, with 19 bases between them. The CDR3: CSASLTMTGRNEQFF. In DNA, the CDR3 is TGCAGTGCTAGTCTAACGATGACAGGTAGGAATGAGCAGTTCTTC.